The rows below give T cell receptor beta chains drawn from one sample of a study of multiple sclerosis patients with progressive multifocal leukoencephalopathy. Clones were sequenced by immunoSEQ multiplex PCR, and TCRdb holds only the in-frame ones, with some missing. The data show 30,000 or so clones, with 85% seen just once and around 12% held by the top ten. The sample was PBMCs, taken from a patient treated with natalizumab. The receptors shown here come from a woman younger than 45 with progressive multifocal leukoencephalopathy. CDR3s include the opening cysteine and the closing phenylalanine or tryptophan. A D gene is named only where the DNA matches it firmly. For some rows the clone size is stated as once, few or many, or as a class when expanded; others skip it.

j_call d_call v_call clone_size cdr3_length cdr3_aa cdr3_nt
TRBJ2-3 NA TRBV30 NA 13 CAWTGISRDTQYF TGTGCCTGGACAGGGATTAGCAGGGATACGCAGTATTTT
TRBJ1-3 NA TRBV5-1 NA 15 CASSLSAGTGNTIYF TGCGCCAGCAGCTTGTCGGCCGGGACTGGAAACACCATATATTTT
TRBJ1-3 NA TRBV10-1 NA 19 CASILPGHLEGASGNTIYF TGCGCCAGCATATTGCCGGGACACCTCGAAGGGGCCTCTGGAAACACCATATATTTT
TRBJ1-2 NA TRBV4-2 few 17 CASSQTQANLANYGYTF TGTGCCAGCAGCCAAACGCAGGCTAACTTAGCTAACTATGGCTACACCTTC
TRBJ2-1 TRBD2 TRBV11-3 NA 16 CASSLSFTSGNNEQFF TGTGCCAGCAGCTTATCTTTTACTAGCGGGAACAATGAGCAGTTCTTC
TRBJ1-5 NA TRBV21-1 NA 15 CASSTTDYSNQPQHF TGTGCCAGCAGCACGACAGACTATAGCAATCAGCCCCAGCATTTT
TRBJ1-6 NA TRBV7-9 NA 13 CASTPEGAGLLHF TGTGCCAGCACCCCTGAGGGTGCGGGCTTACTCCACTTT
TRBJ2-7 TRBD2 TRBV14 NA 15 CASSRGLAGYYEQYF TGTGCCAGCAGCCGAGGACTAGCGGGATACTACGAGCAGTACTTC
TRBJ2-5 NA TRBV7-9 few 13 CASSRDIRETQYF TGTGCCAGCAGCCGGGACATCAGGGAGACCCAGTACTTC
TRBJ2-1 NA TRBV5-6 once 15 CASSHPFGSGNEQFF TGTGCCAGCAGCCACCCCTTCGGCAGCGGCAATGAGCAGTTCTTC
TRBJ2-5 TRBD2 TRBV7-2 NA 17 CASSLLKLAGGQETQYF TGTGCCAGCAGCTTGCTTAAACTAGCGGGAGGACAAGAGACCCAGTACTTC
TRBJ1-5 NA TRBV2 NA 14 CASRIDRFNQPQHF TGTGCCAGCAGAATAGACAGATTCAATCAGCCCCAGCATTTT
TRBJ1-2 NA TRBV29-1 NA 11 CSVVNSGRDTF TGCAGCGTAGTAAACTCTGGACGGGACACCTTC
TRBJ2-1 NA TRBV28 NA 13 CASRGSSYNEQFF TGTGCCAGCAGGGGGAGCTCCTACAATGAGCAGTTCTTC
TRBJ2-7 NA TRBV6-6 NA 14 CASTLLPGNYEQYF TGTGCCAGCACTCTACTCCCTGGGAACTACGAGCAGTACTTC
TRBJ2-1 TRBD1 TRBV4-3 NA 15 CASSQDWDSYNEQFF TGCGCCAGCAGCCAAGATTGGGACAGTTACAATGAGCAGTTCTTC
TRBJ2-4 TRBD1 TRBV19 NA 13 CASVDRAENIQYF TGTGCCAGCGTCGACAGGGCTGAAAACATTCAGTACTTC
TRBJ2-1 TRBD1 TRBV29-1 NA 15 CSVLTGTGRWNEQFF TGCAGCGTCCTGACCGGGACAGGGAGGTGGAATGAGCAGTTCTTC
TRBJ2-1 NA TRBV7-9 NA 15 CASSLTQGTYNEQFF TGTGCCAGCAGCTTAACTCAGGGGACCTACAATGAGCAGTTCTTC
TRBJ2-1 NA TRBV11-2 NA 12 CASSSGQGTGFF TGTGCCAGCAGTTCGGGGCAGGGAACGGGGTTCTTC
TRBJ2-3 TRBD2 TRBV7-2 NA 15 CASSLIAGGTDTQYF TGTGCCAGCAGCTTAATAGCGGGGGGCACAGATACGCAGTATTTT
TRBJ1-3 NA TRBV5-1 NA 14 CASSLSSGGNTIYF TGCGCCAGCAGCCTCTCCTCCGGGGGAAACACCATATATTTT
TRBJ1-3 NA TRBV10-3 NA 16 CAISESNVGGGNTIYF TGTGCCATCAGTGAGTCGAATGTCGGGGGGGGAAACACCATATATTTT
TRBJ1-6 NA TRBV19 NA 17 CASSTGTALSYNSPLHF TGTGCCAGTAGTACCGGGACGGCCCTTTCCTATAATTCACCCCTCCACTTT
TRBJ2-2 NA TRBV11-3 NA 15 CASSEMGGITRELFF TGTGCCAGCAGCGAGATGGGGGGAATCACCAGGGAGCTGTTTTTT
TRBJ2-7 TRBD1 TRBV5-1 NA 17 CASSPYGINRGQGEQYF TGCGCCAGCAGCCCTTATGGAATCAACAGGGGGCAGGGCGAGCAGTACTTC
TRBJ1-6 NA TRBV18 NA 16 CASSRRQREDGSPLHF TGTGCCAGCTCCCGGAGACAGAGGGAAGACGGCTCACCCCTCCACTTT
TRBJ2-5 NA TRBV10-1 NA 12 CASSSTGETQYF TGCGCCAGCAGTTCAACAGGCGAGACCCAGTACTTC
TRBJ2-1 TRBD2 TRBV5-1 NA 17 CASSWTSGRAGYNEQFF TGCGCCAGCAGCTGGACTAGCGGGAGGGCCGGTTACAATGAGCAGTTCTTC
TRBJ2-7 NA TRBV9 NA 15 CASSVGTVSSYEQYF TGTGCCAGCAGCGTGGGGACCGTTAGCTCCTACGAGCAGTACTTC
TRBJ1-1 NA TRBV30 NA 13 CAWSGRANTEAFF TGTGCCTGGAGTGGTCGAGCGAACACTGAAGCTTTCTTT
TRBJ2-4 NA TRBV7-9 few 16 CASSLGGDGGVNIQYF TGTGCCAGCAGCTTAGGAGGGGACGGGGGCGTAAACATTCAGTACTTC
TRBJ1-2 TRBD1 TRBV10-3 NA 16 CAISESLQGEAYGYTF TGTGCCATCAGTGAGTCTCTGCAGGGGGAGGCCTATGGCTACACCTTC
TRBJ2-3 NA TRBV6-1 NA 14 CASSEPGLTDTQYF TGTGCTAGCAGTGAACCAGGACTCACAGATACGCAGTATTTT
TRBJ1-1 TRBD1 TRBV14 NA 15 CASSLRTGGLTEAFF TGTGCCAGCAGCCTGAGGACAGGGGGACTCACTGAAGCTTTCTTT
TRBJ1-5 NA TRBV6-1 NA 14 CASREGLSNQPQHF TGTGCCAGCAGGGAGGGGTTGAGCAATCAGCCCCAGCATTTT
TRBJ1-2 NA TRBV28 NA 13 CASSLRDMGGYTF TGTGCCAGCAGTTTAAGGGATATGGGGGGCTACACCTTC
TRBJ2-1 NA TRBV7-3 NA 14 CASSLSGGHGEQFF TGTGCCAGCAGCTTATCCGGGGGACACGGTGAGCAGTTCTTC
TRBJ2-7 TRBD1 TRBV2 NA 15 CASSLSGAGGYEQYF TGTGCCAGCAGTTTGAGTGGTGCAGGGGGCTACGAGCAGTACTTC
TRBJ1-1 NA TRBV18 NA 14 CASSPGGQYPAAFF TGTGCCAGCTCACCCGGCGGGCAGTATCCAGCAGCTTTCTTT
TRBJ1-3 NA TRBV4-1 few 15 CASSRVLGVGNTIYF TGCGCCAGCAGCCGGGTACTCGGGGTCGGAAACACCATATATTTT
TRBJ2-2 NA TRBV5-1 NA 15 CASSFEGRNTGELFF TGCGCCAGCAGCTTTGAGGGCCGGAACACCGGGGAGCTGTTTTTT
TRBJ2-6 TRBD2 TRBV27 NA 19 CASSPYSGLPVSGANVLTF TGTGCCAGCAGCCCGTACTCGGGACTACCCGTCTCTGGGGCCAACGTCCTGACTTTC
TRBJ1-6 NA TRBV19 NA 15 CATKDSPRSNSPLHF TGTGCCACCAAAGACAGCCCTAGAAGTAATTCACCCCTCCACTTT
TRBJ2-4 NA TRBV15 NA 16 CATSRDNGAAKNIQYF TGTGCCACCAGCAGAGATAACGGGGCGGCCAAAAACATTCAGTACTTC
TRBJ1-1 NA TRBV2 NA 13 CASSWRVEDEAFF TGTGCCAGCAGTTGGAGGGTGGAGGATGAAGCTTTCTTT
TRBJ2-5 TRBD1 TRBV7-7 NA 14 CASSRDRGTETQYF TGTGCTAGCAGCCGGGACAGGGGGACGGAGACCCAGTACTTC
TRBJ2-1 TRBD2 TRBV7-9 NA 16 CASSLALAGEINEQFF TGTGCCAGCAGCTTAGCCCTAGCGGGAGAGATAAATGAGCAGTTCTTC
TRBJ2-7 NA TRBV5-6 NA 14 CASSFRERTYEQYF TGTGCCAGCAGCTTTAGGGAGAGGACCTACGAGCAGTACTTC
TRBJ1-6 NA TRBV4-3 NA 15 CASSQDPGPRSPLHF TGCGCCAGCAGCCAAGATCCGGGGCCCAGATCACCCCTCCACTTT
TRBJ2-7 NA TRBV10-3 NA 14 CAISESSGDYEQYF TGTGCCATCAGTGAGTCGTCAGGGGACTACGAGCAGTACTTC
TRBJ1-2 NA TRBV5-6 NA 12 CASSLQGNGYTF TGTGCCAGCAGCTTGCAAGGGAATGGCTACACCTTC
TRBJ1-6 NA TRBV2 NA 14 CASSGGEYNSPLHF TGTGCCAGCAGTGGGGGAGAGTATAATTCACCCCTCCACTTT
TRBJ2-2 TRBD2 TRBV9 NA 15 CASSAGTSGTGELFF TGTGCCAGCAGCGCCGGGACTAGCGGTACCGGGGAGCTGTTTTTT